A single sample is the source of the 22 T cell receptor beta chains below, sequenced in a study of T-cell memory formation after mild COVID-19. TCRdb re-analysed the 5' RACE reads in MiXCR, keeping a single row per CDR3 protein. This sample yields about 250,000 distinct CDR3 sequences, of which approximately 19% are seen a single time; about 21% belongs to the top ten. The sequencing sample was made of PBMCs or a T cell subset sorted from them (not recorded which). The receptor source for this set is a man between 18 and 35 years old who had mild COVID-19 (a few samples of this study predate the infection). Cell type and time point are not known.

In its sample, this clonotype was seen a few times. The rearrangement links TRBV4-3 to TRBJ2-7; weak D call: TRBD2 (6 bases). CDR3 size: 17 residues. Between the trimmed V and J ends, which lost 0 bases and 0 bases, there was a span of 15 bases. The germline CDR1 and CDR2 sequences are LGHNA and YSLEER. The CDR3 region is CASSQDWDGGSSYEQYF. In DNA, the CDR3 is TGCGCCAGCAGCCAAGACTGGGACGGAGGGAGCTCCTACGAGCAGTACTTC.

V and J are TRBV9 and TRBJ1-4, with TRBD1 as a possible D gene (6 bases). V lost 3 bases to trimming and J lost 3 bases, with 12 bases between them. In germline, CDR1 is SGDLS, CDR2 YYNGEE. The CDR3 sequence is 15 residues long. CDR3 loop: CASSASQGPNEKLFF. DNA of the CDR3: TGTGCCAGCAGCGCGTCACAGGGTCCTAATGAAAAACTGTTTTTT.

The gene calls are TRBV7-6 and TRBJ1-2; TRBD1 might be the D (5 bases). The CDR3 totals 13 residues. Germline assignment: CDR1 SGHVS and CDR2 FNYEAQ. Trimming removed 5 bases at V and 5 bases at J, with 12 bases between. CDR3 sequence (DNA): TGTGCCAGCAGCCCGGAGGGGAGTTATGGCTACACCTTC. It encodes CASSPEGSYGYTF.

In this sample, this clonotype turned up a few times. This rearrangement joins TRBV4-1 to TRBJ1-2; a possible D gene is TRBD1 (5 bases). Per germline, CDR1 MGHRA and CDR2 YSYEKL. V lost 2 bases to trimming and J lost 6 bases, with 16 bases between them. This CDR3 region has 15 residues. Written as DNA, the CDR3 is TGCGCCAGCAGCCAATTGAGGGGACTGTTCGATGGCTACACCTTC. It is translated as CASSQLRGLFDGYTF.

This clonotype has a handful of counts. The rearrangement links TRBV24-1 to TRBJ1-2, with D possibly TRBD1 on 5 matching bases. Looked up from germline, CDR1 is KGHDR and CDR2 is SFDVKD. This CDR3 is built from 15 residues. Trimming pared 7 bases from V and 1 base from J, leaving 15 bases between. CDR3 region: CATSDSTRLNYGYTF. CDR3 DNA sequence: TGTGCCACCAGCGACAGTACCAGGCTTAACTATGGCTACACCTTC.

The sample holds a few counts of this clonotype. The CDR3 sequence: CASSPGGQNEQFF. CDR3 nucleotide sequence: TGTGCCAGCAGCCCGGGGGGGCAGAATGAGCAGTTCTTC. The chain uses TRBV9 and TRBJ2-1; TRBD2 agrees at 8 bases. The V gene end was trimmed by 4 bases and the J gene end by 7 bases; junction bases not matched to a gene: 4. This CDR3 comprises 13 residues. Germline V gene data show CDR1 as SGDLS and CDR2 as YYNGEE.

In this sample, this clonotype turned up a few times. The genes are TRBV7-9 and TRBJ1-5, with D hard to call. This CDR3 is built from 13 residues. Between the trimmed V and J ends, which lost 5 bases and 3 bases, there was a span of 8 bases. CDR1 and CDR2 (germline): SEHNR, FQNEAQ (reference sequence). The chain's CDR3 is CASSPGFNQPQHF. As DNA, the CDR3 is TGTGCCAGCAGCCCAGGATTCAATCAGCCCCAGCATTTT. The whole variable domain, remainder taken from reference TRBV7-9 and TRBJ1-5, is DTGVSQNPRHKITKRGQNVTFRCDPISEHNRLYWYRQTLGQGPEFLTYFQNEAQLEKSRLLSDRFSAERPKGSFSTLEIQRTEQGDSAMYLCASSPGFNQPQHFGDGTRLSIL.

The sample holds a few counts of this clonotype. The rearrangement links TRBV29-1 to TRBJ2-3, with 7 bases lining up with TRBD1. Trimming cost V 7 bases and J 2 bases; bases outside gene matches: 12. The CDR3 is made up of 15 amino acids. Germline lookup yields CDR1 SQVTM and CDR2 ANQGSEA. The CDR3 nucleotides are TGCAGCGCCTACTTGACAGGGACCCACACAGATACGCAGTATTTT. Its translation: CSAYLTGTHTDTQYF.

This clonotype was found many times. The chain combines TRBV3-1 with TRBJ2-5, with D maybe TRBD1 (5 bases). The V end was cut by 0 bases, the J end by 3 bases, with 8 bases between. The CDR3 is 14 amino acids. Germline V CDR1 and CDR2: LGHDT, YNNKEL (reference sequence). The CDR3 sequence is CASSQDAGKETQYF. In nucleotides, the CDR3 is TGTGCCAGCAGCCAAGATGCAGGGAAAGAGACCCAGTACTTC.

This clonotype turned up a few times. The rearrangement joins TRBV5-8 to TRBJ2-7; no clear D. The V end lost 4 bases, the J end lost 8 bases, and 19 bases lay between the germline ends. This CDR3 has 14 amino acids. Germline V gives CDR1 SGHTS, CDR2 YDEGEE. CDR3 region: CASSDRASLGKQYV. The CDR3 nucleotides read TGTGCCAGCAGCGACCGTGCCTCCTTGGGGAAGCAGTACGTC.

The rearrangement joins TRBV7-8 to TRBJ1-5, with 8 bases identical to TRBD1. Germline values: CDR1 SGHVS, CDR2 FQNEAQ. With V trimmed by 5 bases and J by 7 bases, 16 bases remained unmatched. The CDR3 sequence is 17 residues long. CDR3 sequence (DNA): TGTGCCAGCAGCCCTCGCGGACAGGGCCTAACGGGACAGCCCCAGCATTTT. This encodes CASSPRGQGLTGQPQHF.

This clonotype appeared a few times. V usage is TRBV28 and J usage is TRBJ2-2, with a tentative D call TRBD1 (6 bases). V lost 7 bases to trimming and J lost 3 bases, with 9 bases between them. Germline loops: CDR1 MDHEN, CDR2 SYDVKM. This CDR3 has 13 amino acids. CDR3 sequence: CASKSGDTGELFF. DNA for the CDR3: TGTGCCAGCAAGTCAGGGGACACCGGGGAGCTGTTTTTT. Drawing the rest from reference TRBV28 and TRBJ2-2, the complete variable domain is DVKVTQSSRYLVKRTGEKVFLECVQDMDHENMFWYRQDPGLGLRLIYFSYDVKMKEKGDIPEGYSVSREKKERFSLILESASTNQTSMYLCASKSGDTGELFFGEGSRLTVL.

CDR3 sequence: CASSHQGGGLKESDTQYF. CDR3 coding DNA: TGTGCCAGCAGCCACCAAGGGGGGGGACTAAAGGAGTCGGATACGCAGTATTTT. The chain carries TRBV3-1 and TRBJ2-3; possibly TRBD2 for D (7 bases). The germline V gene has CDR1 LGHDT and CDR2 YNNKEL (reference sequence). Trimming pared 3 bases from V and 6 bases from J, leaving 25 bases between. The CDR3 runs 18 residues.

A few counts support this clonotype. This sequence joins TRBV5-1 and TRBJ1-2; D possibly corresponds to TRBD1 (6 bases). The germline gives CDR1 SGHRS, CDR2 YFSETQ. The CDR3 spans 14 residues. The ends were cut back, 0 bases at V and 5 bases at J, with 11 bases in the middle. The CDR3 DNA follows: TGCGCCAGCAGCTTGGAGTCAGGGACATATGGCTACACCTTC. It encodes CASSLESGTYGYTF.

The chain's CDR3 is CASSGSGALAKNIQYF. As DNA, the CDR3 is TGTGCCAGCAGTGGGTCCGGGGCTCTAGCCAAAAACATTCAGTACTTC. The chain combines TRBV25-1 with TRBJ2-4; D possibly matches TRBD1 or TRBD2 (5 bases each). The CDR3 is 16 residues long. Germline values: CDR1 MGHDK, CDR2 SYGVNS. V shed 4 bases and J shed 0 bases, with 13 bases lying between them.

This clonotype came up a few times. The chain uses TRBV7-9 and TRBJ2-7; weak D call: TRBD2 (5 bases). V was pared by 7 bases and J by 3 bases, with 16 bases between. The germline V gene encodes CDR1 SEHNR and CDR2 FQNEAQ (reference sequence). The CDR3 sequence is 14 residues long. This CDR3 is CASNSDYSFYEQYF. CDR3 bases: TGTGCCAGCAACTCTGACTATTCCTTCTACGAGCAGTACTTC.

The chain joins TRBV5-1 to TRBJ2-4; D may correspond to TRBD1 or TRBD2 (6 bases each). The CDR3 length is 13 residues. Trimming removed 6 bases at V and 1 base at J, with 8 bases between. CDR1 is SGHRS, CDR2 YFSETQ, per germline. This CDR3 reads CASTGAAKNIQYF. CDR3 nucleotides: TGCGCCAGCACGGGGGCGGCCAAAAACATTCAGTACTTC.

V gene TRBV5-1 combines with J gene TRBJ2-2, with D hard to call. Trimming pared 4 bases from V and 0 bases from J, leaving 19 bases between. This CDR3 is 18 amino acids long. CDR1 is SGHRS, CDR2 YFSETQ, per germline. Here the CDR3 reads CASSPGVALIANTGELFF. The DNA of the CDR3 is TGCGCCAGCAGCCCCGGAGTTGCTCTGATCGCGAACACCGGGGAGCTGTTTTTT. Filled out from reference TRBV5-1 and TRBJ2-2, the complete variable domain reads KAGVTQTPRYLIKTRGQQVTLSCSPISGHRSVSWYQQTPGQGLQFLFEYFSETQRNKGNFPGRFSGRQFSNSRSEMNVSTLELGDSALYLCASSPGVALIANTGELFFGEGSRLTVL.

In its sample, this clonotype was seen a few times. V and J are TRBV4-1 and TRBJ2-1; 8 nucleotides line up with TRBD2. The CDR3 loop spans 14 amino acids. CDR1 and CDR2 (germline): MGHRA, YSYEKL. V shed 7 bases and J 9 bases; nucleotides not matched to a gene: 11. The chain's CDR3 is CASNHPGGSSEQFF. CDR3 coding DNA: TGCGCCAGCAACCACCCGGGGGGGTCGAGTGAGCAGTTCTTC.

This sequence joins TRBV7-6 and TRBJ1-3, with D unclear. Germline assignment: CDR1 SGHVS and CDR2 FNYEAQ. The CDR3 extends over 15 amino acids. V lost 1 base and J 2 bases, leaving 9 bases between the germline ends. Here the CDR3 DNA reads TGTGCCAGCAGCTTAGTCCACCTGACTGGAAACACCATATATTTT. This gives the protein CASSLVHLTGNTIYF.

With respect to this clonotype: Relative to the germline gene, one junction end is altered; a read error may explain this. V gene TRBV12-3 or TRBV12-4 combines with J gene TRBJ2-3; 10 positions agree with TRBD1. The CDR3 extends over 16 amino acids. This CDR3 reads CDSQFRDRGITDTQYF. CDR3 nucleotide sequence: TGTGACAGCCAGTTTAGGGACAGGGGAATCACAGATACGCAGTATTTT.

This clonotype was observed at least ten times. This CDR3 reads CSASGSARGYTF. The CDR3 DNA sequence: TGCAGTGCTAGTGGGTCCGCCCGCGGCTACACCTTC. This sequence joins TRBV20-1 and TRBJ1-2; no definite D call. Looked up from germline, CDR1 is DFQATT and CDR2 is SNEGSKA (reference sequence). With 3 bases removed from V and 8 bases from J, the gap between germline ends came to 13 bases. This CDR3 is 12 amino acids long.